This T cell receptor (beta chain) was sequenced in a study of blood T cell repertoires in COVID-19. The overall study: Sites in the United States, Italy and Spain provided acute and convalescent COVID-19 samples. In each case, the material was cDNA or gDNA derived from T cells, B-cell-depleted T cells, or PBMCs.

In its sample, this clone was seen a few times. The CDR3 is made up of 16 amino acids. V lost 5 bases and J 9 bases, leaving 23 bases between the germline ends. Germline assignment: CDR1 MDHEN and CDR2 SYDVKM. As originally analysed: The assay estimated nucleated cells by amplifying reference gene primers. Sequenced by immunoSEQ multiplex PCR; TCRdb stores in-frame clones only, minus some. That table supplies the V and J calls and clone size; D and trimming were determined from the DNA. The sample lists around 120,000 clones; 87% were seen once. This chain joins TRBV28 and TRBJ2-1; weak D call: TRBD2 (5 bases). Sequencing used peripheral blood. The clonotype was recovered from a woman in her 70s with acute or convalescent COVID-19. The CDR3 loop is CASSQRTGRGYGEQFF. DNA for the CDR3: TGTGCCAGCAGTCAAAGGACTGGCCGAGGTTACGGTGAGCAGTTCTTC.